The 26 T cell receptor beta chains reported below all come from one sample, sequenced in a study of Graves' ophthalmopathy and Graves' hyperthyroidism. Amplification from RNA transcripts yielded the TCR beta CDR3 regions. After a first-round RT-PCR with HTBI primers, a second-round multiplex PCR was run. TCRdb re-called the multiplex PCR reads with MiXCR, one entry per CDR3 protein. The sample lists about 390,000 distinct CDR3 sequences; roughly 15% were seen once. The sequenced material came from peripheral blood. The origin of the receptors is a woman between 18 and 30 years old with stable Graves' hyperthyroidism.

This clonotype was counted ten times or more. This chain joins TRBV12-3 or TRBV12-4 and TRBJ1-2, with 9 bases aligning to TRBD1. The CDR3 length is 14 residues. The J segment lost 6 bases and the V segment lost 3 bases, leaving 5 bases of the junction unmatched. CDR3 nucleotides: TGTGCCAGCAGTTTGGCACAGGGGGCGGATGGCTACACCTTC. Its protein is CASSLAQGADGYTF.

Ten or more counts support this clonotype. The J gene is TRBJ2-7, the V gene TRBV2; TRBD1 aligns across 11 bases. Germline V lookup: CDR1 SNHLY, CDR2 FYNNEI. The trim removed 11 bases at V and 7 bases at J, leaving 10 bases unmatched. The CDR3 runs to 13 residues. The CDR3 sequence: CALRTGGMGEQYF. In nucleotides, the CDR3 is TGTGCCCTGCGGACAGGGGGCATGGGGGAGCAGTACTTC.

This clonotype was counted at least ten times. The chain is built from TRBV7-3 and TRBJ1-2, with TRBD1 as a possible D gene (6 bases). The CDR3 has 17 amino acids. Per germline, CDR1 SGHTA and CDR2 FQGTGA. Trimming left V 2 bases short and J 7 bases short, with 23 bases between. CDR3 sequence (DNA): TGTGCCAGCAGCTTAGGGGCTGGAGGGGGTCCTTTCTCTGGCTACACCTTC. This translates into CASSLGAGGGPFSGYTF.

V is TRBV20-1 and J is TRBJ1-2; perhaps TRBD1 as D (5 bases). Trimming removed 6 bases from V and 4 bases from J, with 15 bases in between. Germline V lookup: CDR1 DFQATT, CDR2 SNEGSKA (reference sequence). The CDR3 contains 13 residues. Here the CDR3 reads CSAPQTGGYGYTF. CDR3 in DNA: TGCAGTGCCCCCCAGACTGGGGGCTATGGCTACACCTTC.

This clonotype was counted many times. This sequence joins TRBV7-3 and TRBJ1-6, with unresolved D. Germline loops: CDR1 SGHTA, CDR2 FQGTGA. The CDR3 totals 15 residues. The V and J ends lost 2 bases and 7 bases respectively, with 12 bases between them. Here the CDR3 reads CASSLETLPNSPLHF. Written as DNA, the CDR3 is TGTGCCAGCAGCTTAGAAACACTCCCAAATTCACCCCTCCACTTT. Drawing the rest from reference TRBV7-3 and TRBJ1-6, the complete variable domain is GAGVSQTPSNKVTEKGKYVELRCDPISGHTALYWYRQSLGQGPEFLIYFQGTGAADDSGLPNDRFFAVRPEGSVSTLKIQRTERGDSAVYLCASSLETLPNSPLHFGNGTRLTVT.

The table lists this clonotype with many counts. V is TRBV7-2 and J is TRBJ1-1; D ambiguous. The CDR3 loop spans 11 amino acids. CDR1 and CDR2 from the germline V gene are SGHTA and FQGNSA. V gave up 5 bases and J gave up 6 bases, with 7 bases separating them. In nucleotides, the CDR3 is TGTGCCAGCAGCCGCGATCCTGAAGCTTTCTTT. This sequence encodes CASSRDPEAFF. The variable domain in full, with the rest retrieved from reference TRBV7-2 and TRBJ1-1, is GAGVSQSPSNKVTEKGKDVELRCDPISGHTALYWYRQSLGQGLEFLIYFQGNSAPDKSGLPSDRFSAERTGGSVSTLTIQRTQQEDSAVYLCASSRDPEAFFGQGTRLTVV.

At least ten counts were recorded for this clonotype. V gene TRBV20-1 combines with J gene TRBJ2-5; 7 nucleotides align to TRBD2. Losses at the gene ends were 2 bases for V and 5 bases for J; bases not matched to a gene: 11. CDR1 and CDR2 from the germline V gene are DFQATT and SNEGSKA (reference sequence). This CDR3 contains 15 residues. The CDR3 DNA sequence: TGCAGTGCTAGATATCAAGGGAGCGGGGAGGAGACCCAGTACTTC. Translated: CSARYQGSGEETQYF.

This clonotype showed up many times. This rearrangement joins TRBV29-1 to TRBJ1-1; D possibly corresponds to TRBD1 (5 bases). The CDR3 runs 12 residues. V was shortened by 3 bases and J by 0 bases, with 5 bases between the two germline ends. Germline loops: CDR1 SQVTM, CDR2 ANQGSEA. The CDR3 sequence: CSVEGVNTEAFF. CDR3 sequence (DNA): TGCAGCGTTGAGGGGGTGAACACTGAAGCTTTCTTT.

The genes are TRBV29-1 and TRBJ2-7, with D perhaps TRBD1 (5 bases). The germline CDR1 and CDR2 sequences are SQVTM and ANQGSEA. Trimming took 4 bases from V and 3 from J, leaving 7 bases between them. CDR3 length: 11 amino acids. CDR3 DNA sequence: TGCAGCGTTGTGACAGTCTACGAGCAGTACTTC. This sequence encodes CSVVTVYEQYF.

The chain uses TRBV18 and TRBJ2-7; unclear D gene. In germline, CDR1 is KGHSH, CDR2 LQKENI. The V end lost 3 bases, the J end lost 4 bases, and 4 bases lay between the germline ends. This CDR3 is built from 11 residues. For the CDR3, the DNA is TGTGCCAGCTCACCGAAATACGAGCAGTACGTC. Translating it yields CASSPKYEQYV.

This clonotype came up many times. CDR3 in DNA: TGTGCCAGCAGTTTTCCGGGGGGACCTATCAGAGAGAGGGCCAAAAACATTCAGTACTTC. Amino acids: CASSFPGGPIRERAKNIQYF. This rearrangement joins TRBV6-2 or TRBV6-3 to TRBJ2-4; 7 nucleotides match TRBD2. CDR3 size: 20 residues. J was trimmed by 1 base and V by 4 bases; bases with no gene match: 19. Looked up from germline, CDR1 is MNHEY and CDR2 is SVGEGT.

At least ten counts were recorded for this clonotype. V usage is TRBV28 and J usage is TRBJ2-4, with TRBD1 matching 8 bases. J was trimmed by 0 bases and V by 6 bases; bases with no gene match: 7. CDR3 length: 16 amino acids. Looked up from germline, CDR1 is MDHEN and CDR2 is SYDVKM. CDR3 sequence: CASRESGGVAKNIQYF. The CDR3 DNA reads as TGTGCCAGCAGGGAGTCAGGGGGCGTAGCCAAAAACATTCAGTACTTC.

In its sample, this clonotype was seen many times. V gene TRBV7-8 combines with J gene TRBJ1-5; D is unresolved. This CDR3 contains 16 residues. The V and J ends lost 5 bases and 1 base respectively, with 15 bases between them. Germline V lookup: CDR1 SGHVS, CDR2 FQNEAQ. The CDR3 DNA reads as TGTGCCAGCAGCCGTACTAGGACGACAAGCAATCAGCCCCAGCATTTT. This codes for CASSRTRTTSNQPQHF.

There are many counts of this clonotype. The J gene is TRBJ1-1, the V gene TRBV20-1; TRBD1 matches at 7 bases. The germline V gene encodes CDR1 DFQATT and CDR2 SNEGSKA (reference sequence). This CDR3 comprises 14 residues. Trimming removed 0 bases from V and 6 bases from J; junction bases left unmatched: 7. The CDR3 reads CSARDVQGGSEAFF. CDR3 in DNA: TGCAGTGCTAGAGATGTTCAGGGGGGATCTGAAGCTTTCTTT.

The sample holds many counts of this clonotype. This chain links TRBV2 with TRBJ1-2, with D tentatively TRBD1 (6 bases). Germline loops: CDR1 SNHLY, CDR2 FYNNEI. Trimming removed 5 bases from V and 2 bases from J, with 12 bases in between. The CDR3 loop spans 14 amino acids. The CDR3 loop reads CASSWSGANYGYTF. The CDR3 coding sequence is TGTGCCAGCAGTTGGTCAGGGGCAAACTATGGCTACACCTTC.

V usage is TRBV12-3 or TRBV12-4 and J usage is TRBJ1-5, with D possibly matching TRBD1 (6 bases). The V gene lost 6 bases and the J gene lost 4 bases, with 19 bases spanning the gap. The CDR3 runs to 16 residues. As DNA, the CDR3 is TGTGCCAGCAGCCCCGCCGGGAGGGGGTGGAATCAGCCCCAGCATTTT. Residues: CASSPAGRGWNQPQHF.

There are many counts of this clonotype. This chain uses TRBV12-3 or TRBV12-4 with TRBJ2-4; TRBD1 aligns across 12 bases. The J segment lost 1 base and the V segment lost 5 bases, leaving 15 bases of the junction unmatched. The length of the CDR3 is 20 residues. CDR3 in amino acids: CASSPRDRGRLGPAKNIQYF. The CDR3 nucleotides are TGTGCCAGCAGTCCCCGGGACAGGGGGCGATTGGGACCGGCCAAAAACATTCAGTACTTC.

This clonotype has a count of ten or more. The CDR3 DNA reads as TGTGCCAGCAGCTTCAGAGGGGTCTACGAGCAGTACTTC. It codes for CASSFRGVYEQYF. V and J are TRBV7-2 and TRBJ2-7, with D perhaps given as TRBD1 or TRBD2 (5 bases each). This CDR3 region has 13 residues. In germline, CDR1 is SGHTA, CDR2 FQGNSA. V lost 3 bases, J lost 3 bases, and 9 bases lay in between.

V is TRBV5-1 and J is TRBJ1-6; 10 bases align to TRBD1. This CDR3 spans 16 amino acids. CDR1 and CDR2 (germline): SGHRS, YFSETQ. The J segment lost 9 bases and the V segment lost 4 bases, leaving 10 bases of the junction unmatched. CDR3 in DNA: TGCGCCAGCAGCCCGTGGCAGACAGGGGGCCGTTCACCCCTCCACTTT. It specifies CASSPWQTGGRSPLHF.

CDR3 DNA: TGCAGTGCTTTCGACAGCCTCACAGATACGCAGTATTTT. Amino acids: CSAFDSLTDTQYF. The J gene is TRBJ2-3, the V gene TRBV20-1; perhaps TRBD1 as D (5 bases). The CDR3 spans 13 residues. The V end was cut by 5 bases, the J end by 2 bases, with 11 bases between. CDR1 DFQATT and CDR2 SNEGSKA come from the germline V gene (reference sequence).

The V call is TRBV6-1, the J call TRBJ2-7; 9 bases line up with TRBD2. CDR1 is MNHNS, CDR2 SASEGT, per germline. The CDR3 has 14 residues. The junction had 6 bases not matched to a gene; V was cut back by 6 bases and J by 3 bases. CDR3: CASRHSGGLYEQYF. The CDR3 DNA follows: TGTGCCAGCAGACATAGCGGGGGACTCTACGAGCAGTACTTC.

This clonotype was recorded many times. Possible read error: a much larger clone is one base away. The chain recombines TRBV19 with TRBJ1-1, with D unclear. Germline CDR1 LNHDA, CDR2 SQIVND (reference sequence). The CDR3 extends over 14 amino acids. CDR3 nucleotide sequence: TGTGCCAGTGCTGAGGGTCGTTTGAACACTGAAGCTCTCTTT. It codes for CASAEGRLNTEALF.

This clonotype was seen many times. The chain joins TRBV7-9 to TRBJ1-2, with a possible D match to TRBD1 (6 bases). This CDR3 is 12 amino acids long. V was clipped by 5 bases and J by 8 bases, with 12 bases between them. In germline, CDR1 is SEHNR, CDR2 FQNEAQ (reference sequence). CDR3 DNA sequence: TGTGCCAGCAGCCAGGGGACGGGCGGCTACACCTTC. It encodes CASSQGTGGYTF.

Comment on this clonotype: This sequence may be a read error, since a much larger clone differs from it by one base. CDR3 residues: CSVVRGVKVGYTF. The DNA for the CDR3 is TGCAGCGTTGTACGGGGGGTAAAGGTTGGCTACACCTTC. The chain couples TRBV29-1 to TRBJ1-2, with D possibly matching TRBD1 (5 bases). The CDR3 sequence is 13 residues long. Germline V gives CDR1 SQVTM, CDR2 ANQGSEA. Trimming took off 4 bases at V and 7 bases at J, with 16 bases between the two ends.

This clonotype showed up many times. This sequence joins TRBV19 and TRBJ2-2; D might be TRBD1 or TRBD2, each matching 6 bases. The germline V gene encodes CDR1 LNHDA and CDR2 SQIVND (reference sequence). The germline V and J ends were trimmed by 3 bases and 7 bases, with 12 bases remaining between them. There are 14 residues in the CDR3. The CDR3 here is CASSIGGGHGELFF. The CDR3 region has the DNA TGTGCCAGTAGTATTGGAGGGGGTCACGGGGAGCTGTTTTTT.

This clonotype was observed at least ten times. The chain has TRBV6-1 and TRBJ1-2, with D perhaps matching TRBD1 (6 bases). Germline values: CDR1 MNHNS, CDR2 SASEGT. The CDR3 totals 11 residues. V was pared by 6 bases and J by 8 bases, with 10 bases between. The CDR3: CASRPGAGYTF. DNA for the CDR3: TGTGCCAGCAGGCCAGGGGCCGGCTACACCTTC.